These 14 T cell receptor beta chains were all obtained from the same sample, sequenced in a study of response to subunit inactivated influenza vaccine. In TCRdb, the RT-PCR reads were re-called with MiXCR into one record per CDR3 protein. The sample holds about 520,000 distinct CDR3 sequences, less than 30% seen once. The sequencing here drew on CD4+ T cells sorted from PBMCs, taken around 5 days after vaccination. The receptor set was obtained from a man in his fifties or sixties who received an inactivated influenza vaccine.

This clonotype has ten or more counts. The rearrangement links TRBV10-3 to TRBJ1-2; no clear D. The CDR3 contains 12 residues. Looked up from germline, CDR1 is ENHRY and CDR2 is SYGVKD. Trimming left V 10 bases short and J 4 bases short, with 13 bases between. Written as DNA, the CDR3 is TGTGCCACAAGCCAACCGGGCTATGGCTACACCTTC. This translates into CATSQPGYGYTF.

The V call is TRBV6-5, the J call TRBJ1-6, with D tentatively TRBD1 (5 bases). CDR1 is MNHEY, CDR2 SVGAGI, per germline. Trimming stripped 6 bases from V and 10 bases from J, with 10 bases between. The CDR3 length is 12 residues. CDR3 loop: CASRQVRSPLHF. In nucleotides, the CDR3 is TGTGCCAGCAGACAGGTGCGGTCACCCCTCCACTTT.

This clonotype was counted between two and nine times. The chain has TRBV7-8 and TRBJ2-1, with a possible D match to TRBD1 (5 bases). Trimming removed 1 base at V and 2 bases at J, with 9 bases between. This CDR3 spans 15 amino acids. Germline CDR1 and CDR2: SGHVS and FQNEAQ. CDR3 loop: CASSLVGRAYNEQFF. The CDR3 DNA is TGTGCCAGCAGCTTAGTGGGCAGGGCCTACAATGAGCAGTTCTTC.

This rearrangement joins TRBV20-1 to TRBJ2-7; 8 nucleotides line up with TRBD1. In germline, CDR1 is DFQATT, CDR2 SNEGSKA (reference sequence). This CDR3 comprises 13 residues. The CDR3 nucleotides are TGCAGACGACAGGGGCTCCCCCCGGGGGAGCAGTACTTC. Amino acids: CRRQGLPPGEQYF.

CDR3 residues: CAWSVLGGRVSNEQFF. The CDR3 nucleotides are TGTGCCTGGAGTGTACTGGGCGGGAGGGTTTCCAATGAGCAGTTCTTC. This chain joins TRBV30 and TRBJ2-1, with 9 bases fitting TRBD2. This CDR3 spans 16 amino acids. V lost 0 bases and J lost 6; bases outside the gene matches: 9. Per germline, CDR1 GTSNPN and CDR2 SVGIG (reference sequence).

This clonotype turned up a few times. The CDR3 sequence is CASSLESRTRWQYF. For the CDR3, the DNA is TGCGCCAGCAGCTTGGAGTCCCGGACCCGATGGCAGTATTTT. This sequence joins TRBV5-1 and TRBJ2-3; no reliable D call. This CDR3 is built from 14 residues. Germline V gene lookup returns CDR1 SGHRS and CDR2 YFSETQ. The V end was cut by 0 bases, the J end by 11 bases, with 16 bases between.

This clonotype was counted only a few times. V gene TRBV12-3 or TRBV12-4 combines with J gene TRBJ2-3; 8 bases match TRBD2. The CDR3 runs to 15 residues. Trimming removed 5 bases from V and 2 bases from J; junction bases left unmatched: 6. CDR3 loop: CASSVLAGTTDTQYF. The CDR3 DNA is TGTGCCAGCAGTGTCCTAGCGGGTACCACAGATACGCAGTATTTT.

This chain connects TRBV27 to TRBJ1-2; D is unclear. The CDR3 has 14 amino acids. Germline V gives CDR1 MNHEY, CDR2 SMNVEV (reference sequence). V was pared by 2 bases and J by 4 bases, with 11 bases between. The CDR3 spells CASSLKGEGYGYTF. The CDR3 region has the DNA TGTGCCAGCAGTTTAAAGGGTGAAGGCTATGGCTACACCTTC.

The genes are TRBV20-1 and TRBJ2-3, with D unclear. Germline CDR1 is DFQATT and CDR2 is SNEGSKA (reference sequence). The CDR3 loop spans 17 amino acids. The V end was cut by 0 bases, the J end by 2 bases, with 18 bases between. The CDR3 sequence is CSARDLRSSLPTDTQYF. In DNA form, the CDR3 reads TGCAGTGCTAGAGATTTGAGGTCGTCACTGCCCACAGATACGCAGTATTTT.

The chain employs TRBV6-5 and TRBJ2-7; D may be TRBD1 (5 bases). This CDR3 region has 16 residues. Germline V gene sequence: CDR1 MNHEY, CDR2 SVGAGI. V lost 4 bases and J 3 bases, leaving 19 bases between the germline ends. Written as DNA, the CDR3 is TGTGCCAGCAGTTTTGGTAGGAGACAGAACCTCTACGAGCAGTACTTC. Its translation: CASSFGRRQNLYEQYF.

This clonotype was seen a handful of times. The chain carries TRBV20-1 and TRBJ2-7; D gene uncertain. CDR3 length: 11 amino acids. Germline V lookup: CDR1 DFQATT, CDR2 SNEGSKA (reference sequence). Trimming pared 5 bases from V and 7 bases from J, leaving 12 bases between. The CDR3 reads CSAPDLGEQYF. The CDR3 nucleotides read TGCAGTGCTCCAGATCTGGGGGAGCAGTACTTC.

This clonotype was seen a handful of times. This chain connects TRBV10-3 to TRBJ2-3; TRBD2 might be the D (5 bases). Trimming took 3 bases from V and 2 from J, leaving 12 bases between them. This CDR3 region has 15 residues. Germline lookup yields CDR1 ENHRY and CDR2 SYGVKD. Here the CDR3 reads CAISDLAGFTDTQYF. The CDR3 DNA reads as TGTGCCATCAGTGATTTGGCGGGCTTCACAGATACGCAGTATTTT.

V is TRBV5-1 and J is TRBJ2-1, with TRBD2 matching over 14 bases. The V segment lost 3 bases and the J segment 8 bases; nucleotides outside the gene matches: 7. The CDR3 is 16 residues long. Germline V gives CDR1 SGHRS, CDR2 YFSETQ. The CDR3 nucleotides are TGCGCCAGCAGCTGGGGGACTAGCGGGGGAGTCGATGAGCAGTTCTTC. This sequence encodes CASSWGTSGGVDEQFF. Looking up the rest from reference TRBV5-1 and TRBJ2-1 gives the full variable domain: KAGVTQTPRYLIKTRGQQVTLSCSPISGHRSVSWYQQTPGQGLQFLFEYFSETQRNKGNFPGRFSGRQFSNSRSEMNVSTLELGDSALYLCASSWGTSGGVDEQFFGPGTRLTVL.

The table lists this clonotype with many counts. The genes are TRBV4-3 and TRBJ1-3; no clear D gene. CDR1 is LGHNA and CDR2 is YSLEER in the germline V gene. This CDR3 is built from 15 residues. V dropped 0 bases and J dropped 2 bases, with 8 bases sitting between them. CDR3 sequence: CASSQDGGTGNTIYF. The CDR3 coding sequence is TGCGCCAGCAGCCAAGATGGCGGTACTGGAAACACCATATATTTT.